Presented here are 18 T cell receptor beta chains from one specimen sequenced in a study of shared clonotypes between healthy human individuals. Profiled with immunoSEQ multiplex PCR; TCRdb holds only in-frame clones, not every one. In the table there are over a million clones, about 80% of which are singletons. The sample taken for sequencing was memory CD4+ T cells from PBMCs. As for subset: CD45RA-negative fraction. All receptors come from a man between 18 and 35 years old in good health. Some clones in this sample may be carry-over from other donors' samples.

This clone is a singleton in its sample. V usage is TRBV28 and J usage is TRBJ1-5, with 8 bases fitting TRBD1. Germline trimming cut 4 bases from V and 8 bases from J; bases unmatched to any gene: 10. Looked up from germline, CDR1 is MDHEN and CDR2 is SYDVKM. CDR3 length equals 15 residues. DNA of the CDR3: TGTGCCAGCAGTTCCCAGGGACAGGTAATCAAGCCCCAGCATTTT. This gives the protein CASSSQGQVIKPQHF.

With regard to this clone: Relative to the germline gene, one junction end is altered; a read error may explain this. This chain joins TRBV5-4 and TRBJ2-7, with 10 bases identical to TRBD1. This CDR3 is built from 15 residues. The V gene's germline CDR1 is SGHNT and CDR2 YYREEE (reference sequence). The CDR3 loop reads CASSLQGTGAYEQCF. CDR3 coding DNA: TGTGCCAGCAGCTTGCAGGGGACAGGGGCATACGAGCAGTGCTTC.

As concerns this clone: A single base is all that separates this from a far larger clone, so a read error is likely. The rearrangement uses TRBV5-6 and TRBJ2-7; TRBD2 might be the D (6 bases). This CDR3 region has 13 residues. Germline V gene sequence: CDR1 SGHDT, CDR2 YYEEEE. The CDR3 nucleotides read TGTGCCGGCAGCCTAGGCGGGGCCGACGAGCAGTACTTC. Translated, it gives CAGSLGGADEQYF.

This chain links TRBV28 with TRBJ2-2, with D perhaps matching TRBD1 or TRBD2 (5 bases each). This CDR3 has 15 amino acids. The germline V gene has CDR1 MDHEN and CDR2 SYDVKM. The V and J ends lost 6 bases and 6 bases respectively, with 17 bases between them. CDR3 amino acids: CASRVQGARSGELFF. CDR3 coding DNA: TGTGCCAGCAGGGTCCAGGGAGCGAGGTCCGGGGAGCTGTTTTTT.

This clone was detected many times. The chain has TRBV29-1 and TRBJ2-5; D unresolved. Trimming cost V 6 bases and J 5 bases, with 10 bases left between them. The CDR3 is made up of 11 amino acids. Looked up from germline, CDR1 is SQVTM and CDR2 is ANQGSEA. The CDR3 sequence: CSVLELETQYF. The CDR3 bases are TGCAGCGTCCTCGAGTTGGAGACCCAGTACTTC. Supplemented by reference TRBV29-1 and TRBJ2-5, the full variable domain reads SAVISQKPSRDICQRGTSLTIQCQVDSQVTMMFWYRQQPGQSLTLIATANQGSEATYESGFVIDKFPISRPNLTFSTLTVSNMSPEDSSIYLCSVLELETQYFGPGTRLLVL.

The CDR3 here is CASSWGRGNQPQHF. In DNA form, the CDR3 reads TGTGCCAGCAGCTGGGGACGGGGAAATCAGCCCCAGCATTTT. This chain uses TRBV7-2 with TRBJ1-5, with D maybe TRBD1 (5 bases). V dropped 4 bases and J dropped 4 bases, with 11 bases sitting between them. This CDR3 is 14 amino acids long. The V gene's germline CDR1 is SGHTA and CDR2 FQGNSA.

The chain couples TRBV28 to TRBJ2-1; 8 nucleotides agree with TRBD2. This CDR3 has 18 amino acids. In germline, CDR1 is MDHEN, CDR2 SYDVKM. The junction had 15 bases not matched to a gene; V was cut back by 3 bases and J by 5 bases. In DNA, the CDR3 is TGTGCCAGCAGTTTTTCCTACTCGGCGGGGGGCTATCACAATGAGCAGTTCTTC. Amino acids: CASSFSYSAGGYHNEQFF.

The rearrangement uses TRBV29-1 and TRBJ2-5; no firm D call. Germline-derived CDR1 and CDR2 are SQVTM and ANQGSEA. CDR3 size: 11 residues. Trimming cost V 1 base and J 5 bases, with 5 bases left between them. This CDR3 is CSVEVRETQYF. The CDR3 coding sequence is TGCAGCGTTGAAGTCCGGGAGACCCAGTACTTC.

The J gene is TRBJ1-3, the V gene TRBV5-1; TRBD1 matches 8 bases. This CDR3 has 16 amino acids. With V trimmed by 0 bases and J by 2 bases, 4 bases remained unmatched. Germline assignment: CDR1 SGHRS and CDR2 YFSETQ. CDR3 protein: CASSLDPDRAGNTIYF. In DNA, the CDR3 is TGCGCCAGCAGCTTGGATCCGGACAGGGCTGGAAACACCATATATTTT.

The V call is TRBV18, the J call TRBJ2-1; 11 nucleotides align to TRBD2. The V segment lost 6 bases and the J segment 5 bases; nucleotides outside the gene matches: 12. This CDR3 has 17 residues. From germline, CDR1 is KGHSH and CDR2 LQKENI. The CDR3 spells CASSGQPLAGANNEQFF. The CDR3 coding sequence is TGTGCCAGCTCCGGACAGCCACTAGCGGGAGCAAACAATGAGCAGTTCTTC.

Only a few counts were recorded for this clone. The chain uses TRBV2 and TRBJ1-1; D gene ambiguous. CDR1 is SNHLY, CDR2 FYNNEI, per germline. V was pared by 6 bases and J by 5 bases, with 13 bases between. The CDR3 spans 13 residues. CDR3 region: CASRADRRTEAFF. CDR3 DNA: TGTGCCAGCAGGGCGGATCGACGGACTGAAGCTTTCTTT.

V is TRBV9 and J is TRBJ2-2, with 7 bases fitting TRBD1. Looked up from germline, CDR1 is SGDLS and CDR2 is YYNGEE. V dropped 4 bases and J dropped 3; count of bases not matched to a gene: 6. This CDR3 has 15 residues. CDR3 bases: TGTGCCAGCAGCACCAGGGGGTTGGACACCGGGGAGCTGTTTTTT. Protein product: CASSTRGLDTGELFF. Based on the CDR3 plus reference TRBV9 and TRBJ2-2, the full variable domain is DSGVTQTPKHLITATGQRVTLRCSPRSGDLSVYWYQQSLDQGLQFLIQYYNGEERAKGNILERFSAQQFPDLHSELNLSSLELGDSALYFCASSTRGLDTGELFFGEGSRLTVL.

This clone was observed a handful of times. This chain uses TRBV10-3 with TRBJ2-7; D may be TRBD2 (7 bases). Germline V gene sequence: CDR1 ENHRY, CDR2 SYGVKD. Trimming took 11 bases from V and 2 from J, leaving 22 bases between them. CDR3 size: 15 residues. The CDR3 DNA sequence: TGTGCCCACCCCGAGGGGGGGCAGAACACCTACGAGCAGTACTTC. This encodes CAHPEGGQNTYEQYF.

The chain has TRBV7-9 and TRBJ1-2; D might be TRBD1 (5 bases). CDR3 length: 16 amino acids. Trimming shortened V by 0 bases and J by 4 bases, and 15 bases separated the two germline ends. Per the germline V gene, CDR1 is SEHNR and CDR2 is FQNEAQ (reference sequence). The CDR3 protein is CASSLAGRGSFYGYTF. The CDR3 bases are TGTGCCAGCAGCTTAGCGGGAAGGGGCTCATTCTATGGCTACACCTTC.

The chain combines TRBV7-9 with TRBJ1-2; 8 bases are a match to TRBD1. This CDR3 has 15 amino acids. Trimming removed 5 bases from V and 7 bases from J; junction bases left unmatched: 12. Germline V gene lookup returns CDR1 SEHNR and CDR2 FQNEAQ (reference sequence). The CDR3 nucleotides read TGTGCCAGCAGCCTTAGGGGCAGGGGGCCAAGTGGCTACACCTTC. Translated, it gives CASSLRGRGPSGYTF.

This rearrangement joins TRBV7-2 to TRBJ2-7, with D hard to call. Per germline, CDR1 SGHTA and CDR2 FQGNSA. The V end lost 4 bases, the J end lost 3 bases, and 10 bases lay between the germline ends. The CDR3 spans 13 residues. The CDR3 DNA sequence: TGTGCCAGCAGCTCCGGGCTGGTCTACGAGCAGTACTTC. This encodes CASSSGLVYEQYF.

About this clone: The same CDR3 is also encoded by other DNA sequences in this sample. J is TRBJ1-1 and V is TRBV6-1; D perhaps matches TRBD1 (5 bases). The CDR3 consists of 12 residues. Per the germline V gene, CDR1 is MNHNS and CDR2 is SASEGT. V lost 6 bases and J 1 base, leaving 6 bases between the germline ends. CDR3 amino acids: CASSRENTEAFF. In nucleotides, the CDR3 is TGTGCCAGCAGCAGGGAGAACACTGAAGCTTTCTTT.

This clone was found once. The CDR3 protein is CASSHRDRGRETQYF. The CDR3 DNA follows: TGTGCCAGCAGTCACCGGGACAGGGGGCGCGAGACCCAGTACTTC. The chain is built from TRBV6-5 and TRBJ2-5, with 12 bases matching TRBD1. V lost 5 bases to trimming and J lost 5 bases; unmatched junction nucleotides: 6. The germline CDR1 and CDR2 sequences are MNHEY and SVGAGI. CDR3 length: 15 residues.